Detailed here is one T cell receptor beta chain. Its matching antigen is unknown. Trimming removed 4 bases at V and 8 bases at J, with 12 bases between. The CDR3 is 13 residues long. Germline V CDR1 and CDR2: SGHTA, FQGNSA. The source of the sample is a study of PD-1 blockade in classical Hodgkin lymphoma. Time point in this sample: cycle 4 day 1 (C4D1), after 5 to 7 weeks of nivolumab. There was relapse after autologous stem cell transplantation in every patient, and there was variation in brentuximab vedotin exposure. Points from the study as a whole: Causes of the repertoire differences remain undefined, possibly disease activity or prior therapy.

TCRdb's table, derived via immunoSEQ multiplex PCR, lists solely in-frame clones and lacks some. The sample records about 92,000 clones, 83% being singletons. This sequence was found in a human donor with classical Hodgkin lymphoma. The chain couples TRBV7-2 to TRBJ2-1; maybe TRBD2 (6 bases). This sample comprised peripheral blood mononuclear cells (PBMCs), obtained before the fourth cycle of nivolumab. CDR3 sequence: CASSSRTNHEQFF. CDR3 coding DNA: TGTGCCAGCAGCTCCAGGACTAATCATGAGCAGTTCTTC.